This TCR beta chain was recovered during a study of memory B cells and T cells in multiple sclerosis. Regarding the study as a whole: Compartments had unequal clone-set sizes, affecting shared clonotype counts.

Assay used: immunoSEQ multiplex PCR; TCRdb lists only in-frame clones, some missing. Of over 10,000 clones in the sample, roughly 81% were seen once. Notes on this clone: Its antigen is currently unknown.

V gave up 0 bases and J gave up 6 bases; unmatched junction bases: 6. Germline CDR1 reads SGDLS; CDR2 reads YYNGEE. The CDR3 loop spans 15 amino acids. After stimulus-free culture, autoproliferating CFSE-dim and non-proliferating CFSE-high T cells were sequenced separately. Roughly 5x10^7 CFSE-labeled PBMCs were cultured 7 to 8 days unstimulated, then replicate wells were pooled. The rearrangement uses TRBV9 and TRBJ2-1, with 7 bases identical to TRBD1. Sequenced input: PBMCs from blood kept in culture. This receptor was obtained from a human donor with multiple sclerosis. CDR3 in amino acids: CASSVGGGEGNEQFF. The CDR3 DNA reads TGTGCCAGCAGCGTAGGAGGGGGCGAGGGCAATGAGCAGTTCTTC.